This T cell receptor beta chain is from a study of identical twins. TCRdb re-analysed the 5' RACE reads in MiXCR, keeping a single row per CDR3 protein. The data show 1.5 million to 2 million distinct CDR3 sequences, with 32% seen just once and under 0.35% held by the top ten. The donor group consisted entirely of healthy Caucasians. Points from the study as a whole: Carriage of fewer insertions was seen in abundant cord blood beta clonotypes, whereas memory repertoires showed none.

Germline CDR1 reads MDHEN; CDR2 reads SYDVKM. The CDR3 is 14 residues long. Trimming left V 2 bases short and J 0 bases short, with 5 bases between. Regarding this clonotype: What it binds is unknown.

Sequencing used cord blood. The source of this sequence is a newborn girl in good health. This chain joins TRBV28 and TRBJ2-4; D gene ambiguous. In DNA form, the CDR3 reads TGTGCCAGCAGTTTACAGCTAGCCAAAAACATTCAGTACTTC. It codes for CASSLQLAKNIQYF.